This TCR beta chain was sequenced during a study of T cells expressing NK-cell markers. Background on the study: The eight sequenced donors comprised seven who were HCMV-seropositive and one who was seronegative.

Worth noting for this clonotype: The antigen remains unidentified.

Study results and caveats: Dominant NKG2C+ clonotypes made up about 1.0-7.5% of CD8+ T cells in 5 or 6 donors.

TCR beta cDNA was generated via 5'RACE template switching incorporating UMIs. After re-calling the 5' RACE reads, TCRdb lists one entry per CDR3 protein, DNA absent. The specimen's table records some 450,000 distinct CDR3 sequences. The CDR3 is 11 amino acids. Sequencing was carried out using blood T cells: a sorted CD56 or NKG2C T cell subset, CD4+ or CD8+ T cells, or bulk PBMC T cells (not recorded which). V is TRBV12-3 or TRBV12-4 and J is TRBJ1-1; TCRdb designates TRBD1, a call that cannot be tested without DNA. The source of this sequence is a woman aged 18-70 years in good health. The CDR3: CASRTGFEAFF.